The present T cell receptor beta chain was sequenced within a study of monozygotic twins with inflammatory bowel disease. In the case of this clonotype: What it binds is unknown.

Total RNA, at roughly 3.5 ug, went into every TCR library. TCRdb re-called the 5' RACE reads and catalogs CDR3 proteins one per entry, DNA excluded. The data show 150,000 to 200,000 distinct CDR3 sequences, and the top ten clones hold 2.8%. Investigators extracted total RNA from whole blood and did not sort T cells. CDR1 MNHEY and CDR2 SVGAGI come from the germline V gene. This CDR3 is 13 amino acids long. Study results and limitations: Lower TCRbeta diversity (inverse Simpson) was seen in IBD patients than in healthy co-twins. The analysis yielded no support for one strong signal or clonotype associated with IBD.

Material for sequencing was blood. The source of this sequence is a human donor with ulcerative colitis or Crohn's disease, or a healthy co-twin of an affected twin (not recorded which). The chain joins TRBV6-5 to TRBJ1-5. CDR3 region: CASSYSSDQPQHF.